This entry lists 28 T cell receptor beta chains sequenced from one sample in a study of blood T cell repertoires in COVID-19 (TCRdb year 2020). The library was generated by the immunoSEQ multiplex PCR assay. TCRdb re-hosts the immuneACCESS table, in-frame sequences only. Its copies lack some clones; in the studies checked, an unresolved V gene accounts for under half of them, and the cause for the rest is not known. The sample table contains a few hundred thousand clones; only one count was recorded for around 92% of them. In total, the top ten clones hold less than 3.5% of the sample. The sequenced sample was PBMCs or T cells enriched from blood (not recorded which). Source of these receptors: a woman aged 45-59 years who had been exposed to COVID-19.

J is TRBJ1-4 and V is TRBV9; D is perhaps TRBD1 (6 bases). Between the trimmed V and J ends, which lost 3 bases and 4 bases, there was a span of 10 bases. Germline V gene lookup returns CDR1 SGDLS and CDR2 YYNGEE. This CDR3 contains 14 residues. DNA for the CDR3: TGTGCCAGCAGCGGGGGACATAGTAATGAAAAACTGTTTTTT. Protein product: CASSGGHSNEKLFF. The whole variable domain, filled in from reference TRBV9 and TRBJ1-4, reads DSGVTQTPKHLITATGQRVTLRCSPRSGDLSVYWYQQSLDQGLQFLIQYYNGEERAKGNILERFSAQQFPDLHSELNLSSLELGDSALYFCASSGGHSNEKLFFGSGTQLSVL.

The genes are TRBV15 and TRBJ1-4; D remains ambiguous. With 0 bases removed from V and 0 bases from J, the gap between germline ends came to 5 bases. This CDR3 spans 15 amino acids. Per the germline V gene, CDR1 is LNHNV and CDR2 is YYDKDF (reference sequence). CDR3 sequence reads: CATSRDPATNEKLFF. CDR3 in DNA: TGTGCCACCAGCAGAGATCCTGCAACTAATGAAAAACTGTTTTTT.

The V and J genes are TRBV7-9 and TRBJ2-3; possible D gene TRBD1, 6 bases. Trimming stripped 9 bases from V and 2 bases from J, with 9 bases between. Per the germline V gene, CDR1 is SEHNR and CDR2 is FQNEAQ (reference sequence). The CDR3 covers 12 residues. The CDR3 region is CAREGVTDTQYF. Written as DNA, the CDR3 is TGTGCCAGAGAGGGGGTCACAGATACGCAGTATTTT.

This chain uses TRBV5-1 with TRBJ1-4; 8 bases line up with TRBD1. CDR1 is SGHRS, CDR2 YFSETQ, per germline. Trimming at V came to 3 bases and at J to 0 bases, leaving 1 base not matched to a gene. This CDR3 is built from 15 residues. CDR3 loop: CASSSGQATNEKLFF. DNA of the CDR3: TGCGCCAGCAGCTCGGGACAGGCAACTAATGAAAAACTGTTTTTT.

The chain is built from TRBV7-9 and TRBJ2-1; the match to TRBD1 covers 9 bases. The germline V gene encodes CDR1 SEHNR and CDR2 FQNEAQ (reference sequence). The CDR3 sequence is 18 residues long. The V gene end was trimmed by 0 bases and the J gene end by 2 bases; junction bases not matched to a gene: 8. Here the CDR3 reads CASSLARTGEAPYNEQFF. As DNA, the CDR3 is TGTGCCAGCAGCTTAGCCCGGACAGGGGAAGCCCCCTACAATGAGCAGTTCTTC. The full variable domain, rest sourced from reference TRBV7-9 and TRBJ2-1, is DTGVSQNPRHKITKRGQNVTFRCDPISEHNRLYWYRQTLGQGPEFLTYFQNEAQLEKSRLLSDRFSAERPKGSFSTLEIQRTEQGDSAMYLCASSLARTGEAPYNEQFFGPGTRLTVL.

The J gene is TRBJ1-3, the V gene TRBV7-6; 9 bases map to TRBD1. This CDR3 has 18 amino acids. CDR1 and CDR2 (germline): SGHVS, FNYEAQ. Losses at the gene ends were 5 bases for V and 2 bases for J; bases not matched to a gene: 13. CDR3 nucleotide sequence: TGTGCCAGCAGCGGGACCTGGGACAGGGATCATGCTGGAAACACCATATATTTT. It is translated as CASSGTWDRDHAGNTIYF.

The chain carries TRBV5-8 and TRBJ1-1; no reliable D call. Looked up from germline, CDR1 is SGHTS and CDR2 is YDEGEE. The CDR3 is made up of 14 amino acids. Trimming stripped 3 bases from V and 5 bases from J, with 14 bases between. CDR3 sequence reads: CASSYGPRGTEAFF. CDR3 bases: TGTGCCAGCAGCTACGGACCCCGAGGGACTGAAGCTTTCTTT. Combining the CDR3 with reference TRBV5-8 and TRBJ1-1 gives the whole variable domain EAGVTQSPTHLIKTRGQQATLRCSPISGHTSVYWYQQALGLGLQFLLWYDEGEERNRGNFPPRFSGRQFPNYSSELNVNALELEDSALYLCASSYGPRGTEAFFGQGTRLTVV.

This chain joins TRBV14 and TRBJ2-3; 10 nucleotides line up with TRBD2. Germline assignment: CDR1 SGHDN and CDR2 FVKESK. Trimming cost V 0 bases and J 2 bases; bases outside gene matches: 5. The length of the CDR3 is 17 residues. CDR3 coding DNA: TGTGCCAGCAGCCAAGATCTCCTAGCGGGGGCCACAGATACGCAGTATTTT. Translating gives CASSQDLLAGATDTQYF.

A single count supports this clone. This sequence joins TRBV6-5 and TRBJ2-1; D might be TRBD2 (5 bases). Germline V CDR1 and CDR2: MNHEY, SVGAGI. The CDR3 is 14 amino acids. V gave up 8 bases and J gave up 1 base, with 12 bases separating them. CDR3 region: CASQREFSYNEQFF. The DNA for the CDR3 is TGTGCCAGCCAAAGGGAGTTTTCCTACAATGAGCAGTTCTTC.

The chain links TRBV11-2 to TRBJ2-1; 8 bases line up with TRBD2. V was clipped by 4 bases and J by 1 base; unmatched bases: 6. Germline loops: CDR1 SGHAT, CDR2 FQNNGV. The CDR3 extends over 16 amino acids. CDR3 in DNA: TGTGCCAGCAGCTCGCCGGGACTAGGGTCCTACAATGAGCAGTTCTTC. This sequence encodes CASSSPGLGSYNEQFF.

The V gene is TRBV5-1, the J gene TRBJ2-2; 7 bases are a match to TRBD1. V trimming: 5 bases; J trimming: 1 base; junction bases outside the gene matches: 2. Germline V gene sequence: CDR1 SGHRS, CDR2 YFSETQ. The CDR3 length is 14 residues. CDR3 residues: CASRGTENTGELFF. As DNA, the CDR3 is TGCGCCAGCAGGGGGACAGAGAACACCGGGGAGCTGTTTTTT.

The rearrangement uses TRBV7-6 and TRBJ2-1; 7 bases map to TRBD2. The ends lost 4 bases at V and 6 bases at J; junction bases unmatched: 12. Germline lookup yields CDR1 SGHVS and CDR2 FNYEAQ. The CDR3 is 16 amino acids. CDR3 loop: CASSSPGGGVGNEQFF. CDR3 sequence (DNA): TGTGCCAGCAGCTCCCCCGGGGGAGGGGTGGGCAATGAGCAGTTCTTC.

Only one count was recorded for this clone. This sequence joins TRBV12-3 or TRBV12-4 and TRBJ1-5; D is ambiguous. The CDR3 is made up of 12 amino acids. V lost 5 bases and J lost 4, with 6 bases in between. The CDR3 here is CASSQFNQPQHF. CDR3 nucleotide sequence: TGTGCCAGCAGTCAGTTTAATCAGCCCCAGCATTTT.

The chain joins TRBV4-1 to TRBJ1-1; a weak D match, TRBD1 (5 bases). CDR1 and CDR2 (germline): MGHRA, YSYEKL. Trimming took 6 bases from V and 3 from J, leaving 14 bases between them. The CDR3 has 14 residues. The CDR3 nucleotides read TGCGCCAGCAGACAGCTCACGGGGGACACTGAAGCTTTCTTT. Its protein is CASRQLTGDTEAFF.

This clone was counted only a few times. The J gene is TRBJ2-7, the V gene TRBV28, with TRBD1 matching 9 bases. J lost 4 bases, V lost 2 bases, and 9 bases had no gene match. The CDR3 spans 16 residues. From germline, CDR1 is MDHEN and CDR2 SYDVKM. The CDR3 spells CASSLDRDRVYYEQYF. CDR3 bases: TGTGCCAGCAGTTTAGACCGGGACAGGGTATATTACGAGCAGTACTTC.

The genes are TRBV3-1 (or the pseudogene TRBV3-2) and TRBJ1-3; 7 bases are a match to TRBD1. The V and J ends lost 4 bases and 0 bases, in that order; junction bases with no gene match: 12. Germline assignment: CDR1 LGHDT and CDR2 YNNKEL (reference sequence). This CDR3 has 18 amino acids. The CDR3 nucleotides read TGTGCCAGCAGCCCGAGTCGAGGGGGCTTGGGCTCTGGAAACACCATATATTTT. This translates into CASSPSRGGLGSGNTIYF.

The chain joins TRBV19 to TRBJ2-5, with D tentatively TRBD1 (5 bases). The CDR3 covers 16 residues. Germline V gives CDR1 LNHDA, CDR2 SQIVND (reference sequence). Trimming pared 3 bases from V and 1 base from J, leaving 15 bases between. CDR3 sequence reads: CASSISDRLFQETQYF. CDR3 coding DNA: TGTGCCAGTAGTATCTCCGACAGATTGTTCCAAGAGACCCAGTACTTC.

The chain has TRBV27 and TRBJ2-2; D remains unclear. Germline lookup yields CDR1 MNHEY and CDR2 SMNVEV (reference sequence). CDR3 length: 13 amino acids. The V gene lost 2 bases and the J gene lost 7 bases, with 8 bases spanning the gap. The CDR3 nucleotides are TGTGCCAGCAGTTTAATCTCTAACGGGGAGCTGTTTTTT. Translating it yields CASSLISNGELFF.

This sequence joins TRBV5-4 and TRBJ2-1, with 9 nucleotides matching TRBD1. Germline V gene lookup returns CDR1 SGHNT and CDR2 YYREEE (reference sequence). The CDR3 extends over 16 amino acids. V was clipped by 0 bases and J by 7 bases; unmatched bases: 8. In DNA form, the CDR3 reads TGTGCCAGCAGCTTGGTGCCGGACAGGGGTTCGAATGAGCAGTTCTTC. The encoded protein is CASSLVPDRGSNEQFF.

The chain combines TRBV5-1 with TRBJ1-6, with D perhaps TRBD1 (5 bases). Germline lookup yields CDR1 SGHRS and CDR2 YFSETQ. V gave up 5 bases and J gave up 5 bases, with 14 bases separating them. CDR3 length: 15 amino acids. As DNA, the CDR3 is TGCGCCAGCAGACAAGGGGTACAAGATAATTCACCCCTCCACTTT. Translation: CASRQGVQDNSPLHF.

The genes are TRBV19 and TRBJ1-1; no firm D call. V lost 3 bases to trimming and J lost 6 bases, with 17 bases between them. The CDR3 covers 15 residues. Germline CDR1 reads LNHDA; CDR2 reads SQIVND (reference sequence). CDR3 protein: CASSMNSVVSAEAFF. CDR3 coding DNA: TGTGCCAGTAGTATGAATAGTGTGGTGAGCGCTGAAGCTTTCTTT.

V gene TRBV2 combines with J gene TRBJ1-2; D uncertain. V was clipped by 6 bases and J by 5 bases, with 7 bases between them. From germline, CDR1 is SNHLY and CDR2 FYNNEI. CDR3 length: 11 residues. For the CDR3, the DNA is TGTGCCAGCAGGGAGTCGTATGGCTACACCTTC. It codes for CASRESYGYTF.

A single count supports this clone. The V and J genes are TRBV9 and TRBJ2-2; TRBD1 is a possible D gene (5 bases). The CDR3 length is 16 residues. Germline V gene lookup returns CDR1 SGDLS and CDR2 YYNGEE. Trimming removed 0 bases from V and 4 bases from J, with 13 bases in between. Written as DNA, the CDR3 is TGTGCCAGCAGCGTAGGGGCCCTTCAGGGCACCGGGGAGCTGTTTTTT. Its protein is CASSVGALQGTGELFF.

Only a few counts were recorded for this clone. An end of the junction differs from the germline gene, which may be a read error. This chain links TRBV3-1 (or the pseudogene TRBV3-2) with TRBJ1-2; D not certain. CDR3 length: 13 amino acids. From germline, CDR1 is LGHDT and CDR2 YNNKEL (reference sequence). CDR3 nucleotides: TGTGCCAGCAGCCAGGGGAGGAACTTTGGCTACACCTTC. It encodes CASSQGRNFGYTF.

This chain connects TRBV5-1 to TRBJ2-2; 8 positions match TRBD2. With V trimmed by 4 bases and J by 6 bases, 5 bases remained unmatched. The CDR3 consists of 14 residues. Germline loops: CDR1 SGHRS, CDR2 YFSETQ. The CDR3 nucleotides read TGCGCCAGCAGCGTCTCGGGGGGGCCCGGGGAGCTGTTTTTT. Encoded protein: CASSVSGGPGELFF.

This clone was observed a few times. This chain uses TRBV5-1 with TRBJ2-3; D call uncertain. CDR1 and CDR2 (germline): SGHRS, YFSETQ. CDR3 length equals 12 residues. The ends were cut back, 3 bases at V and 0 bases at J, with 2 bases in the middle. In nucleotides, the CDR3 is TGCGCCAGCAGCTCTAGCACAGATACGCAGTATTTT. It encodes CASSSSTDTQYF.

This clone was detected only a few times. The J gene is TRBJ2-1, the V gene TRBV2; 10 nucleotides line up with TRBD1. CDR3 length: 14 amino acids. The V and J ends lost 6 bases and 9 bases, in that order; junction bases with no gene match: 8. The germline V gene encodes CDR1 SNHLY and CDR2 FYNNEI. The CDR3 DNA follows: TGTGCCAGCAGGACAGGGGGCGCTGGGAGTGAGCAGTTCTTC. Protein sequence: CASRTGGAGSEQFF.

This clone has just one count. The gene calls are TRBV19 and TRBJ2-5; 8 bases match TRBD2. V shed 7 bases and J 5 bases; nucleotides not matched to a gene: 12. The CDR3 has 15 amino acids. Germline values: CDR1 LNHDA, CDR2 SQIVND (reference sequence). CDR3 bases: TGTGCCAGTACTTCCTCGGGGGGGTTAGGGGAGACCCAGTACTTC. Translation: CASTSSGGLGETQYF.